These 17 T cell receptor beta chains were sequenced from one sample in a study of T cell responses to AZD1222 COVID-19 vaccine (dated by TCRdb to the early 2020s). Library preparation used the immunoSEQ multiplex PCR assay. TCRdb mirrors the immuneACCESS table, restricted to in-frame sequences. Some clones are absent from its copies; in checked studies, under half trace to an unresolved V gene, and the reason for the others is unknown. This sample's table contains about 140,000 clones. The ten biggest clones cover 2% to 2.5% of the sample. This sample's time point label indicates: baseline before first vaccination. Sequenced: peripheral blood. Receptors were obtained from an adult in good health.

CDR3 protein: CASSFTGGFEDTQYF. CDR3 in DNA: TGTGCCAGCAGTTTTACGGGGGGTTTTGAAGATACGCAGTATTTT. J is TRBJ2-3 and V is TRBV27; 7 nucleotides line up with TRBD2. V lost 3 bases, J lost 5 bases, and 8 bases stayed unmatched. CDR3 length equals 15 residues. CDR1 MNHEY and CDR2 SMNVEV come from the germline V gene (reference sequence).

The rearrangement uses TRBV6-2 or TRBV6-3 and TRBJ2-5, with a weak D call TRBD2 (5 bases). The length of the CDR3 is 14 residues. Between the trimmed V and J ends, which lost 0 bases and 4 bases, there was a span of 9 bases. Per germline, CDR1 MNHEY and CDR2 SVGEGT. CDR3 in DNA: TGTGCCAGCAGTTACTCCGTGGCGGGAGAGACCCAGTACTTC. Its translation is CASSYSVAGETQYF.

The chain carries TRBV3-1 (or the pseudogene TRBV3-2) and TRBJ1-1; TRBD1 agrees at 11 bases. V shed 6 bases, J shed 1 base, and the junction held 10 bases outside the gene matches. Looked up from germline, CDR1 is LGHDT and CDR2 is YNNKEL (reference sequence). This CDR3 is built from 17 residues. CDR3 sequence: CASSRVGQGAGNTEAFF. The CDR3 coding sequence is TGTGCCAGCAGTCGCGTAGGACAGGGGGCTGGGAACACTGAAGCTTTCTTT.

This chain joins TRBV6-7 and TRBJ1-5; possibly TRBD1 for D (5 bases). TRBV6-7 is designated an ORF whose function remains uncertain. The germline V and J ends were trimmed by 0 bases and 3 bases, with 12 bases remaining between them. The CDR3 is made up of 16 amino acids. In nucleotides, the CDR3 is TGTGCCAGCAGTTACTCCGACAGTAAGCTCAATCAGCCCCAGCATTTT. Translation: CASSYSDSKLNQPQHF.

V gene TRBV11-2 combines with J gene TRBJ2-3, with unresolved D. The CDR3 is 14 residues long. The germline V gene has CDR1 SGHAT and CDR2 FQNNGV. Between the trimmed V and J ends, which lost 5 bases and 4 bases, there was a span of 13 bases. CDR3 sequence reads: CASSDWAVPDTQYF. CDR3 in DNA: TGTGCCAGCAGCGACTGGGCTGTACCAGATACGCAGTATTTT.

The chain combines TRBV7-9 with TRBJ2-6; 8 bases match TRBD2. Trimming cost V 5 bases and J 0 bases; bases outside gene matches: 12. Germline CDR1 is SEHNR and CDR2 is FQNEAQ (reference sequence). The CDR3 contains 19 residues. The CDR3 nucleotides read TGTGCCAGCAGCCCAGGTCGGGGGGGTCCGACCTCTGGGGCCAACGTCCTGACTTTC. Translated, it gives CASSPGRGGPTSGANVLTF.

The J gene is TRBJ2-7, the V gene TRBV25-1, with D unresolved. CDR3 length: 14 amino acids. V lost 2 bases to trimming and J lost 2 bases, with 10 bases between them. CDR1 and CDR2 from the germline V gene are MGHDK and SYGVNS. In DNA form, the CDR3 reads TGTGCCAGCAGTGAAAACAGTTTGACCTACGAGCAGTACTTC. The encoded protein is CASSENSLTYEQYF.

This chain uses TRBV6-5 with TRBJ1-6; the D gene is possibly TRBD1 (6 bases). The V gene lost 2 bases and the J gene lost 5 bases, with 7 bases spanning the gap. Per germline, CDR1 MNHEY and CDR2 SVGAGI. The CDR3 covers 14 residues. CDR3 sequence reads: CASSYPGDNSPLHF. Here the CDR3 DNA reads TGTGCCAGCAGTTACCCAGGGGATAATTCACCCCTCCACTTT.

As regards this clone: The junction departs from germline at one end; a sequencing error may be responsible. This sequence joins TRBV9 and TRBJ1-2; 7 bases agree with TRBD1. Germline CDR1 is SGDLS and CDR2 is YYNGEE. The CDR3 has 13 amino acids. As DNA, the CDR3 is TGTGCCAGCAGCGTAGATAGTGAGGAGGGGGCCATCTTC. Protein sequence: CASSVDSEEGAIF.

V usage is TRBV18 and J usage is TRBJ2-5, with D hard to call. Germline CDR1 reads KGHSH; CDR2 reads LQKENI. The V and J ends lost 5 bases and 4 bases respectively, with 11 bases between them. This CDR3 has 13 amino acids. In DNA form, the CDR3 reads TGTGCCAGCTCAGTCGGAATCGGAGAGACCCAGTACTTC. Residues: CASSVGIGETQYF. Looking up the rest from reference TRBV18 and TRBJ2-5 gives the full variable domain: NAGVMQNPRHLVRRRGQEARLRCSPMKGHSHVYWYRQLPEEGLKFMVYLQKENIIDESGMPKERFSAEFPKEGPSILRIQQVVRGDSAAYFCASSVGIGETQYFGPGTRLLVL.

This chain joins TRBV19 and TRBJ1-2; D not certain. The germline CDR1 and CDR2 sequences are LNHDA and SQIVND (reference sequence). There are 14 residues in the CDR3. The V end lost 3 bases, the J end lost 1 base, and 9 bases lay between the germline ends. CDR3 nucleotide sequence: TGTGCCAGTAGTATTGGTGGATATAACTATGGCTACACCTTC. Translating gives CASSIGGYNYGYTF.

The chain carries TRBV5-5 and TRBJ1-2; D gene uncertain. Per the germline V gene, CDR1 is SGHKS and CDR2 is YYEKEE (reference sequence). Trimming removed 4 bases at V and 4 bases at J, with 8 bases between. This CDR3 spans 12 amino acids. The DNA for the CDR3 is TGTGCCAGCAGCCGAGCCGGCTATGGCTACACCTTC. It yields the protein CASSRAGYGYTF.

Of note for this clone: The junction departs from the called germline gene at one end, perhaps through a read error. The chain combines TRBV3-1 (or the pseudogene TRBV3-2) with TRBJ1-4; a possible D gene is TRBD1 (5 bases). The CDR3 extends over 17 amino acids. Germline CDR1 reads LGHDT; CDR2 reads YNNKEL (reference sequence). CDR3 region: CASSQHHSGTTTEKLFF. CDR3 in DNA: TGTGCCAGCAGCCAACATCACTCCGGGACGACTACTGAAAAACTGTTTTTT.

The chain has TRBV5-1 and TRBJ1-1, with a possible D match to TRBD1 (5 bases). Germline-derived CDR1 and CDR2 are SGHRS and YFSETQ. The CDR3 is 14 residues long. The germline V and J ends were trimmed by 2 bases and 0 bases, with 8 bases remaining between them. For the CDR3, the DNA is TGCGCCAGCAGCTTCGCAGGGCTGAACACTGAAGCTTTCTTT. The encoded protein is CASSFAGLNTEAFF.

The chain carries TRBV19 and TRBJ1-4; D unresolved. V gave up 5 bases and J gave up 5 bases, with 12 bases separating them. The CDR3 consists of 14 residues. Germline V lookup: CDR1 LNHDA, CDR2 SQIVND (reference sequence). Here the CDR3 DNA reads TGTGCCAGTAGTCCGCGGACGGAAAATGAAAAACTGTTTTTT. This codes for CASSPRTENEKLFF.

This chain uses TRBV7-6 with TRBJ1-1, with unresolved D. The CDR3 totals 14 residues. Trimming cost V 1 base and J 1 base, with 7 bases left between them. Germline loops: CDR1 SGHVS, CDR2 FNYEAQ. The CDR3 DNA reads TGTGCCAGCAGCTTAGAGGTAGGGAACACTGAAGCTTTCTTT. As protein: CASSLEVGNTEAFF.

The chain joins TRBV30 to TRBJ2-2; D possibly corresponds to TRBD2 (5 bases). Deletions cut 7 bases from V and 6 bases from J, with 12 bases between. The CDR3 contains 12 residues. Germline V gives CDR1 GTSNPN, CDR2 SVGIG (reference sequence). CDR3 protein: CASEDRPGELFF. In DNA form, the CDR3 reads TGTGCCTCGGAGGACCGTCCCGGGGAGCTGTTTTTT.